These 7 T cell receptor beta chains share one sample of origin, sequenced in a study of siplizumab effects on memory and regulatory T cells. Sequencing used immunoSEQ multiplex PCR; TCRdb keeps in-frame clones, though not all of them. The sample has 100,000 or so clones, under 95% seen once. Material: CD4+ T cells sorted from blood. All receptors derive from a human donor in good health.

The chain combines TRBV9 with TRBJ2-3; D is perhaps TRBD2 (6 bases). Germline V gene lookup returns CDR1 SGDLS and CDR2 YYNGEE. This CDR3 is built from 16 residues. The V gene lost 0 bases and the J gene lost 3 bases, with 14 bases spanning the gap. The CDR3 protein is CASSVAPSAGTDTQYF. The DNA of the CDR3 is TGTGCCAGCAGCGTAGCTCCCTCCGCGGGAACAGATACGCAGTATTTT. The variable domain in full, with the rest retrieved from reference TRBV9 and TRBJ2-3, is DSGVTQTPKHLITATGQRVTLRCSPRSGDLSVYWYQQSLDQGLQFLIQYYNGEERAKGNILERFSAQQFPDLHSELNLSSLELGDSALYFCASSVAPSAGTDTQYFGPGTRLTVL.

This clone was recorded only once. This chain uses TRBV30 with TRBJ2-3; D is undetermined. This CDR3 has 13 residues. The germline V gene has CDR1 GTSNPN and CDR2 SVGIG (reference sequence). Trimming stripped 3 bases from V and 2 bases from J, with 9 bases between. This CDR3 is CAWSYGSTDTQYF. CDR3 in DNA: TGTGCCTGGAGCTACGGGTCCACAGATACGCAGTATTTT.

This clone showed up just once. The V and J genes are TRBV5-4 and TRBJ1-2; D is perhaps TRBD1 (6 bases). CDR1 SGHNT and CDR2 YYREEE come from the germline V gene (reference sequence). Trimming stripped 1 base from V and 1 base from J, with 14 bases between. The CDR3 is 16 amino acids. The CDR3 loop is CASSLKGGRLNYGYTF. CDR3 bases: TGTGCCAGCAGCTTGAAGGGGGGCAGGCTTAACTATGGCTACACCTTC.

This rearrangement joins TRBV4-2 to TRBJ1-6, with D maybe TRBD1 (6 bases). Germline V CDR1 and CDR2: LGHNA, YNFKEQ. The length of the CDR3 is 14 residues. Trimming took off 6 bases at V and 8 bases at J, with 14 bases between the two ends. The CDR3 region is CASRLQGGHSPLHF. CDR3 bases: TGTGCCAGCAGACTACAGGGTGGACATTCACCCCTCCACTTT.

The gene calls are TRBV19 and TRBJ1-1, with a possible D match to TRBD1 (5 bases). The ends were cut back, 6 bases at V and 7 bases at J, with 9 bases in the middle. Germline CDR1 LNHDA, CDR2 SQIVND (reference sequence). The CDR3 has 11 amino acids. CDR3 loop: CASSRDGEAFF. The CDR3 coding sequence is TGTGCCAGTAGCCGGGACGGTGAAGCTTTCTTT.

The V call is TRBV7-2, the J call TRBJ1-5; weak D call: TRBD1 (5 bases). Trimming left V 6 bases short and J 0 bases short, with 12 bases between. The CDR3 is 15 residues long. From germline, CDR1 is SGHTA and CDR2 FQGNSA. CDR3 coding DNA: TGTGCCAGCAGACGACAGCATTATAGCAATCAGCCCCAGCATTTT. It is translated as CASRRQHYSNQPQHF.

The chain employs TRBV6-5 and TRBJ1-2, with 10 bases lining up with TRBD1. The CDR3 loop spans 14 amino acids. The V gene's germline CDR1 is MNHEY and CDR2 SVGAGI. The V segment lost 5 bases and the J segment 7 bases; nucleotides outside the gene matches: 7. CDR3 region: CASSIRDRGFGYTF. In nucleotides, the CDR3 is TGTGCCAGCAGTATCCGGGACAGGGGATTTGGCTACACCTTC.